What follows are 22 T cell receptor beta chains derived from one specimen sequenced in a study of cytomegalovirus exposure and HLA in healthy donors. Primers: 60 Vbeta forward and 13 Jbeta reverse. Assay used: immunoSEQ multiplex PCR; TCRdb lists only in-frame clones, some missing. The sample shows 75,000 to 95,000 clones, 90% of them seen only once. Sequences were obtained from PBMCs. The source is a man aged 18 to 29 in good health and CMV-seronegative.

CDR3 coding DNA: TGCAGTGCTAGAGCGGGAGATACGCAGTATTTT. As protein: CSARAGDTQYF. This chain uses TRBV20-1 with TRBJ2-3; D uncertain. The CDR3 spans 11 residues. Trimming shortened V by 1 base and J by 5 bases, and 4 bases separated the two germline ends. In germline, CDR1 is DFQATT, CDR2 SNEGSKA (reference sequence).

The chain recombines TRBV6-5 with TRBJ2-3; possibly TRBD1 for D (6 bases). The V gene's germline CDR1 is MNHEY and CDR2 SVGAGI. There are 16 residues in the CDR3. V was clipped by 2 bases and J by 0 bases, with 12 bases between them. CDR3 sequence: CASSYNVDRSTDTQYF. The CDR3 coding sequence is TGTGCCAGCAGTTACAATGTCGACAGGAGCACAGATACGCAGTATTTT.

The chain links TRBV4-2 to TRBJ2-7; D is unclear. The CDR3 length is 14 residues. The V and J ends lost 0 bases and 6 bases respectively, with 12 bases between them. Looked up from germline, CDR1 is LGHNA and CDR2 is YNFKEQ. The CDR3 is CASSQDPYPREQYF. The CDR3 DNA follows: TGTGCCAGCAGCCAAGACCCCTATCCACGCGAGCAGTACTTC.

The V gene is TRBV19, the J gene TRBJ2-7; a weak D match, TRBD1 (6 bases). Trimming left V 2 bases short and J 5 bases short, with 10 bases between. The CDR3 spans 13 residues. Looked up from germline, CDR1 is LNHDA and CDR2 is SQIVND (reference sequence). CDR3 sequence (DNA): TGTGCCAGTAGTATATCAGGGGTCGACGAGCAGTACTTC. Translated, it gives CASSISGVDEQYF.

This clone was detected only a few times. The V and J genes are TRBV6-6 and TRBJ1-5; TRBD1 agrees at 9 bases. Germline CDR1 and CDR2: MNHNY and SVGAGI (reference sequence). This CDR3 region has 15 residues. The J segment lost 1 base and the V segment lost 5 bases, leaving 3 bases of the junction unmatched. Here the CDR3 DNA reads TGTGCCAGCAGTAGGGACAGGGTGAGCAATCAGCCCCAGCATTTT. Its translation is CASSRDRVSNQPQHF.

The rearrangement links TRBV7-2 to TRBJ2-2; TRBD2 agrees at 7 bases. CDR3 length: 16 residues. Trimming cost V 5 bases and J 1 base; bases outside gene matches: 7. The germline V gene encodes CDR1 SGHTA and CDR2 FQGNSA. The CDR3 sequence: CASSGRLAGNTGELFF. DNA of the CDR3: TGTGCCAGCAGCGGACGACTAGCTGGGAACACCGGGGAGCTGTTTTTT.

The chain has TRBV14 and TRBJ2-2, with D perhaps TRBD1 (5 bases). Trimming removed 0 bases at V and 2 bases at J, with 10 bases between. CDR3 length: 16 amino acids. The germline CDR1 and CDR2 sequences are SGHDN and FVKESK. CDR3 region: CASSQDRQGNTGELFF. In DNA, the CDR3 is TGTGCCAGCAGCCAAGACAGGCAGGGAAACACCGGGGAGCTGTTTTTT.

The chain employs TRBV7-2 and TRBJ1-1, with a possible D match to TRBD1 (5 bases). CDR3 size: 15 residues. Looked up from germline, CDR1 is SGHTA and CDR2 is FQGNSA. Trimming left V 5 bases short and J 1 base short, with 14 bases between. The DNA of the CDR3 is TGTGCCAGCAGCCCCGTGGGGGGTACGAACACTGAAGCTTTCTTT. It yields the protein CASSPVGGTNTEAFF.

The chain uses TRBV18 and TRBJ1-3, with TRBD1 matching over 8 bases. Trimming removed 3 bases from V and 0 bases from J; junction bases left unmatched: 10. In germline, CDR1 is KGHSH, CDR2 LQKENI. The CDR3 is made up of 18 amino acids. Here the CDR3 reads CASSPYGTGGISGNTIYF. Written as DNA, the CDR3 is TGTGCCAGCTCACCTTACGGAACAGGGGGAATCTCTGGAAACACCATATATTTT.

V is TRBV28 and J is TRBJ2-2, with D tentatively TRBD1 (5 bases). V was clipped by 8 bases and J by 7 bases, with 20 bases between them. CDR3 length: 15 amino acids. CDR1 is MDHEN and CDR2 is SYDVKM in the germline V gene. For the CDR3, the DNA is TGTGCCAGCCGGCAGGGCGATGCTTTAGTCGGGGAGCTGTTTTTT. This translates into CASRQGDALVGELFF.

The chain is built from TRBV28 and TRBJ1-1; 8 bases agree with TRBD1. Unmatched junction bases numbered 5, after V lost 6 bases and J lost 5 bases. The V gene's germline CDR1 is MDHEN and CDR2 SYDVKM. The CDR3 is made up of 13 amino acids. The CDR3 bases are TGTGCCAGCAGCCAGGGGGCCTGGACTGAAGCTTTCTTT. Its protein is CASSQGAWTEAFF.

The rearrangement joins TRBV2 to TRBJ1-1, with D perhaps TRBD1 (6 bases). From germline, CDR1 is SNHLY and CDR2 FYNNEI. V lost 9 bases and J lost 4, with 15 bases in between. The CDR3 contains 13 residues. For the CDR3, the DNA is TGTGCCAGGGGGGCCGGAATCGGCACTGAAGCTTTCTTT. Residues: CARGAGIGTEAFF.

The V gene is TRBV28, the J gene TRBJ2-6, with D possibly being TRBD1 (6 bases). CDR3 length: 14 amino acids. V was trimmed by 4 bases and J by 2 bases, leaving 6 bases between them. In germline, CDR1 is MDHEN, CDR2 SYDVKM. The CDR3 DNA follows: TGTGCCAGCAGTTGGGGGCCTGGGGCCAACGTCCTGACTTTC. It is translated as CASSWGPGANVLTF.

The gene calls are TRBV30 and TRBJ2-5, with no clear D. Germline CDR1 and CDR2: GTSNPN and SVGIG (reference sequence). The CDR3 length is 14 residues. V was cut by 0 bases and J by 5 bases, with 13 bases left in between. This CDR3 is CAWSVLELRETQYF. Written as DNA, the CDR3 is TGTGCCTGGAGTGTACTCGAGTTGCGGGAGACCCAGTACTTC.

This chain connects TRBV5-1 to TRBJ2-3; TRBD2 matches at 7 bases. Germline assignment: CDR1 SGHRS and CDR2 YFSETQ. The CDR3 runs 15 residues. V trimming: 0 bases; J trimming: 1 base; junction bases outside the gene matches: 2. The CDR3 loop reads CASSLELAGTDTQYF. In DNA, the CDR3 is TGCGCCAGCAGCTTGGAGCTAGCGGGCACAGATACGCAGTATTTT.

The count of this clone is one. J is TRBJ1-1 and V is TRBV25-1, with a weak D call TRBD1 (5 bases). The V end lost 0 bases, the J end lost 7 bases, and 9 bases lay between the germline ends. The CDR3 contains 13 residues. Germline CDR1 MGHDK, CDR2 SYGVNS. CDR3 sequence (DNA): TGTGCCAGCAGTGAATATAGAACAGGTGAAGCTTTCTTT. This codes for CASSEYRTGEAFF.

This CDR3 reads CASSLVRGTQYF. CDR3 coding DNA: TGTGCCAGCAGCCTAGTCCGAGGGACCCAGTACTTC. The V gene is TRBV6-5, the J gene TRBJ2-5; D is unresolved. This CDR3 region has 12 residues. V dropped 6 bases and J dropped 7 bases, with 12 bases sitting between them. Germline lookup yields CDR1 MNHEY and CDR2 SVGAGI.

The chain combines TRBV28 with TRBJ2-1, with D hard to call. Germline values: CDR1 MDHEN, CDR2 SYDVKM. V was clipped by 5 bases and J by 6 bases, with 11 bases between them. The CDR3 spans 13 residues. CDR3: CASSPGAVNEQFF. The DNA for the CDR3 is TGTGCCAGCAGTCCCGGAGCTGTCAATGAGCAGTTCTTC.

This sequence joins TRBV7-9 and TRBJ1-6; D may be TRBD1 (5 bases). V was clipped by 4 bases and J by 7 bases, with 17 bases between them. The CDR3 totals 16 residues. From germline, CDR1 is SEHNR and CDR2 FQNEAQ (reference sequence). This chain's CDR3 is CASSSPWGEINSPLHF. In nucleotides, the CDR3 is TGTGCCAGCAGCTCCCCGTGGGGCGAAATAAATTCACCCCTCCACTTT.

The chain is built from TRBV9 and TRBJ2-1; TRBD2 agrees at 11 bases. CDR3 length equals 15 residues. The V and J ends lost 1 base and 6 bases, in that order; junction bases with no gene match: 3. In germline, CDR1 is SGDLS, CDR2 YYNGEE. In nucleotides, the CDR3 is TGTGCCAGCAGCGTAACTAGCGGGGGTACCAATGAGCAGTTCTTC. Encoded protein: CASSVTSGGTNEQFF.

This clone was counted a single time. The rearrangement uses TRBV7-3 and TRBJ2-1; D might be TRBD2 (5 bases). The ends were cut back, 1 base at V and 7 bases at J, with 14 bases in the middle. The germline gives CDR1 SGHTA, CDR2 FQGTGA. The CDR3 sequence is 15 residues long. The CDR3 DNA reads TGTGCCAGCAGCTTAATGCGGGTTGGAAGGAATGAGCAGTTCTTC. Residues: CASSLMRVGRNEQFF. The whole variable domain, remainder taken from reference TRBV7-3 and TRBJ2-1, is GAGVSQTPSNKVTEKGKYVELRCDPISGHTALYWYRQSLGQGPEFLIYFQGTGAADDSGLPNDRFFAVRPEGSVSTLKIQRTERGDSAVYLCASSLMRVGRNEQFFGPGTRLTVL.

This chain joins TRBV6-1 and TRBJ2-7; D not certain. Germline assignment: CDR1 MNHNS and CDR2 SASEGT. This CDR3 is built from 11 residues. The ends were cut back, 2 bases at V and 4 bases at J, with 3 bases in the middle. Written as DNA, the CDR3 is TGTGCCAGCAGTGAATCATACGAGCAGTACTTC. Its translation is CASSESYEQYF.